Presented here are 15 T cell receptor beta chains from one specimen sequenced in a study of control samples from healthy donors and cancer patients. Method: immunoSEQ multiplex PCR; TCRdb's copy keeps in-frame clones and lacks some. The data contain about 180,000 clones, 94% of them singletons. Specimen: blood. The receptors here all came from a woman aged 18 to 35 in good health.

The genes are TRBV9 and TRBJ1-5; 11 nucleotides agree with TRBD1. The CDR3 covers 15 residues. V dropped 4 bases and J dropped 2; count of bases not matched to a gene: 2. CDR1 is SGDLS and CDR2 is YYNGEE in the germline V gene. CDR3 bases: TGTGCCAGCAGCAAGGGACAGGGGGGCAATCAGCCCCAGCATTTT. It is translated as CASSKGQGGNQPQHF. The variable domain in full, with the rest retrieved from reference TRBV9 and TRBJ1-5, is DSGVTQTPKHLITATGQRVTLRCSPRSGDLSVYWYQQSLDQGLQFLIQYYNGEERAKGNILERFSAQQFPDLHSELNLSSLELGDSALYFCASSKGQGGNQPQHFGDGTRLSIL.

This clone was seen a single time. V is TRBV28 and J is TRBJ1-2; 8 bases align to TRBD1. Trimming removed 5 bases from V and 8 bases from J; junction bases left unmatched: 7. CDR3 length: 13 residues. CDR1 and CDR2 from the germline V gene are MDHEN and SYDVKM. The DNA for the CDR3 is TGTGCCAGCAGTCCGAGACAGGGGAGGGGCTACACCTTC. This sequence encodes CASSPRQGRGYTF.

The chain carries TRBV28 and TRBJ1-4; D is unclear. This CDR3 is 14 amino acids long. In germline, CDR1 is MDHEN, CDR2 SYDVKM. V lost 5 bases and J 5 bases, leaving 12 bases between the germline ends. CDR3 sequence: CASSLPERNEKLFF. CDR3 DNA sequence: TGTGCCAGCAGTCTGCCCGAGAGAAATGAAAAACTGTTTTTT.

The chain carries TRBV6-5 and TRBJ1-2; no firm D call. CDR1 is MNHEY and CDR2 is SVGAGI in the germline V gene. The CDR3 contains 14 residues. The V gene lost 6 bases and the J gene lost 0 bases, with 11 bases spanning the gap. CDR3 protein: CASSRVGANYGYTF. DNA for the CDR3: TGTGCCAGCAGCCGAGTCGGAGCTAACTATGGCTACACCTTC.

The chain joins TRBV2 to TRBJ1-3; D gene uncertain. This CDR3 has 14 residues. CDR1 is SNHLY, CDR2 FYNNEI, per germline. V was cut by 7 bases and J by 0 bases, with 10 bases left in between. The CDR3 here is CASKPESSGNTIYF. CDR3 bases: TGTGCCAGCAAACCCGAAAGCTCTGGAAACACCATATATTTT.

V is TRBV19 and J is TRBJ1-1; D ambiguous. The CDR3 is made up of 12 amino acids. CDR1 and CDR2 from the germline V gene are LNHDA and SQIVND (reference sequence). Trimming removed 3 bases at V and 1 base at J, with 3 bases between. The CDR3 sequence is CASSIENTEAFF. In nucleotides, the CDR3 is TGTGCCAGTAGTATTGAGAACACTGAAGCTTTCTTT.

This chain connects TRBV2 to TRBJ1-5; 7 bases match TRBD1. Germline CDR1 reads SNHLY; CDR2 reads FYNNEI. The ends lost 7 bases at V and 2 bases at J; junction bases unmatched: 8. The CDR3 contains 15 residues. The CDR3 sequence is CASNLQGLGNQPQHF. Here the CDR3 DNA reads TGTGCCAGCAATCTACAGGGGCTTGGCAATCAGCCCCAGCATTTT.

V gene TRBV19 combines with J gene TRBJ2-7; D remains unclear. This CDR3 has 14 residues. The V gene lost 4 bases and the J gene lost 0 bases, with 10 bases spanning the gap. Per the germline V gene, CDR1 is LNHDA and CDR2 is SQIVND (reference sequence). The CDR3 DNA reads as TGTGCCAGTAGTACCCGCGGAGACTCCTACGAGCAGTACTTC. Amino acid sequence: CASSTRGDSYEQYF.

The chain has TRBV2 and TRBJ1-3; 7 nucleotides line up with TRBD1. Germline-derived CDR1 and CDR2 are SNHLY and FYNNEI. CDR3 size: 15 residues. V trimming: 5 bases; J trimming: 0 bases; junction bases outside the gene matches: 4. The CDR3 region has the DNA TGTGCCAGCAGTCAGGACAGGAGCTCTGGAAACACCATATATTTT. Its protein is CASSQDRSSGNTIYF.

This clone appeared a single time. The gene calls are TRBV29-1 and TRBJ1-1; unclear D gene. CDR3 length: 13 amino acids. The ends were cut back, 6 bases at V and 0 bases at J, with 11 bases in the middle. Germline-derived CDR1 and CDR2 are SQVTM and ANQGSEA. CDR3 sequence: CSVGRVVNTEAFF. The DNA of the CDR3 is TGCAGCGTCGGGCGGGTAGTGAACACTGAAGCTTTCTTT.

The CDR3 spells CATSIEGSGNQPQHF. CDR3 nucleotide sequence: TGTGCCACCAGCATTGAGGGTAGCGGCAATCAGCCCCAGCATTTT. The chain links TRBV15 to TRBJ1-5; no clear D gene. V was pared by 4 bases and J by 2 bases, with 12 bases between. CDR3 length: 15 amino acids. Germline CDR1 reads LNHNV; CDR2 reads YYDKDF (reference sequence).

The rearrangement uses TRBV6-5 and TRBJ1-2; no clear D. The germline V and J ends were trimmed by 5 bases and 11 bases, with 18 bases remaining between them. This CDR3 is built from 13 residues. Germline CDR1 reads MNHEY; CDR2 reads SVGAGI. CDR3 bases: TGTGCCAGCAGTCGCGACCAGCAAAGGAGGTACACCTTC. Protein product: CASSRDQQRRYTF.

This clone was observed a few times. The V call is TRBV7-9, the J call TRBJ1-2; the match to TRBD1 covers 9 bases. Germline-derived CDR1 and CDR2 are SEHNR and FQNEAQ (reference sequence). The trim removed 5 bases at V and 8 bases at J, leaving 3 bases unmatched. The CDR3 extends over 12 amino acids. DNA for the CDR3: TGTGCCAGCAGCGGACAGGGGAGCGGCTACACCTTC. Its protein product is CASSGQGSGYTF. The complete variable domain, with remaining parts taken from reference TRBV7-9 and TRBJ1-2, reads DTGVSQNPRHKITKRGQNVTFRCDPISEHNRLYWYRQTLGQGPEFLTYFQNEAQLEKSRLLSDRFSAERPKGSFSTLEIQRTEQGDSAMYLCASSGQGSGYTFGSGTRLTVV.

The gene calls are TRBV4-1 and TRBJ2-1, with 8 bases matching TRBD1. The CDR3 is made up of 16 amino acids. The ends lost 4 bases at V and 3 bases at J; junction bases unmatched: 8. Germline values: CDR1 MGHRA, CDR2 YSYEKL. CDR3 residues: CASSLDPGQDYNEQFF. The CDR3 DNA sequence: TGCGCCAGCAGCCTCGACCCGGGACAGGACTACAATGAGCAGTTCTTC.

CDR3 sequence: CAISGQVGTEAFF. CDR3 sequence (DNA): TGTGCCATCAGTGGACAGGTTGGCACTGAAGCTTTCTTT. The V call is TRBV10-3, the J call TRBJ1-1; maybe TRBD1 (6 bases). CDR1 ENHRY and CDR2 SYGVKD come from the germline V gene. Trimming stripped 4 bases from V and 4 bases from J, with 10 bases between. The CDR3 is 13 amino acids.